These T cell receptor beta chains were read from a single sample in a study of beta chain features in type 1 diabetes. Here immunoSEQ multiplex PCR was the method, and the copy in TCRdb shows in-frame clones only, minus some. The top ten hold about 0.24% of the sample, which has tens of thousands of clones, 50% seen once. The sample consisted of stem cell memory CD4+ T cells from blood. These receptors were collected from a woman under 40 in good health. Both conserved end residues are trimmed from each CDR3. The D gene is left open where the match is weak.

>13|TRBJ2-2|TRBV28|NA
ASSNRFANTGELF
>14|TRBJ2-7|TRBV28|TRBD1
ASSGSPGQDAYEQY
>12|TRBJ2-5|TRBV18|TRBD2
ASSPGLDQETQY
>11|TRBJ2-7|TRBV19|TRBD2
ASSMERDYEQY
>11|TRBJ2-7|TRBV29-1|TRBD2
SVEIAGGHEQY
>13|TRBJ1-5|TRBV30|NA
AWSVQEGVGQPQH
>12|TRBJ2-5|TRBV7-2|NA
ASSLPPLQETQY
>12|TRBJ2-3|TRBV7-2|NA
ASSLTGMRDTQY
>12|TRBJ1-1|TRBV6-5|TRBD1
ASVRDRVNTEAF
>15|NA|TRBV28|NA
ASSSPGHPKSSYEQY
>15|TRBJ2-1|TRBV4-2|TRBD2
ASSKVYSGYEYNEQF
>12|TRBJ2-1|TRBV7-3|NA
ASSLTSSGVRQF
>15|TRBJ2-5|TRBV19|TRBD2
ASSTLTSGSPGETQY
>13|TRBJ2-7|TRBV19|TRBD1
ASSIGGTVSYEQY
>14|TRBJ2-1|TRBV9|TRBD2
ASSRTSAAGGNEQF
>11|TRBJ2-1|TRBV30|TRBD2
AWTGRADNEQF
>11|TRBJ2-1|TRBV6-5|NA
ASTSPFYNEQF
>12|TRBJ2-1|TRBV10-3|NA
AISEEVAINEQF
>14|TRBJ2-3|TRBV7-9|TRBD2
ASSPLLAGGSNTQY
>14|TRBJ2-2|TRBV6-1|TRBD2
ASSDFSGSTTGELF
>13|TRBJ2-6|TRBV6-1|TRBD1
ASTRGPSGANVLT
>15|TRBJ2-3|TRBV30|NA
AWSPYLLGGPADTQY
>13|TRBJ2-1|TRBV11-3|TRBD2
ASSPSGRYYNEQF
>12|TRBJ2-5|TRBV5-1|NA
ASSQIRGQETQY
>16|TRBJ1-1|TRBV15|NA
ATSRDHLLDGLRTEAF
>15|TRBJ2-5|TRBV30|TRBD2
AWSLAGGLSPQETQY
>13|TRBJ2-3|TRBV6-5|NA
ASSYSPWPTDTQY
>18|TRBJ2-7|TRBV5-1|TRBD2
ASRPRGAGLAGGSLYEQY
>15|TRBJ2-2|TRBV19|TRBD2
ASSIDLSGRRTGELF
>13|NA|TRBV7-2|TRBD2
ASSWSPSGSYEQY
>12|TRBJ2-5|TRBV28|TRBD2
AGREAGAGETQY
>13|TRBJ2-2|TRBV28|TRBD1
ASSTGTGYTGELF
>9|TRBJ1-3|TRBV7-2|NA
ASSPVNTIY